This record concerns one T cell receptor beta chain sequence. The data originate from a study of blood T cell repertoires in COVID-19. CDR3 length: 14 residues. J was trimmed by 5 bases and V by 10 bases; bases with no gene match: 12. The germline CDR1 and CDR2 sequences are SNHLY and FYNNEI. The repertoire was sequenced with immunoSEQ multiplex PCR; TCRdb's copy has only in-frame clones and lacks some. This sample has 140,000 to 150,000 clones, with around 87% found just once. The chain couples TRBV2 to TRBJ1-1, with TRBD1 matching 8 bases. Material: PBMCs or T cells enriched from blood (not recorded which). The clonotype was recovered from a woman in her forties who had been exposed to COVID-19. CDR3 amino acids: CAIKRDRSFTEAFF. The CDR3 bases are TGTGCCATCAAAAGGGACAGGAGTTTTACTGAAGCTTTCTTT. The full variable domain, with the rest looked up from reference TRBV2 and TRBJ1-1, is EPEVTQTPSHQVTQMGQEVILRCVPISNHLYFYWYRQILGQKVEFLVSFYNNEISEKSEIFDDQFSVERPDGSNFTLKIRSTKLEDSAMYFCAIKRDRSFTEAFFGQGTRLTVV.